What follows is one TCR beta chain and its context. Its specificity is unknown. The CDR3 is 13 amino acids. J lost 5 bases, V lost 7 bases, and 5 bases had no gene match. Germline assignment: CDR1 LNHDA and CDR2 SQIVND (reference sequence). This sample was included in a study of cytomegalovirus exposure and HLA in healthy donors. Study overall: Prior work identified about 120 million unique TCR beta sequences in 150 million to 200 million T cells.

Amplification used 60 Vbeta primers and 13 Jbeta primers. Data came from immunoSEQ multiplex PCR; TCRdb stores just in-frame clones and leaves some out. The table has under 130,000 clones, around 80% seen once; the top ten hold 3% to 3.5%. Study conclusions and caveats: Earlier analysis looked at TCR beta V segments, and most were productive about 90% or about 30% of the time.

This chain uses TRBV19 with TRBJ2-3; 8 bases are a match to TRBD2. This receptor was taken from a woman aged 40 to 50 in good health and CMV-seronegative. Material for sequencing was PBMCs. The CDR3 coding sequence is TGTGCCAGTAACGACGGGAGGGGAGATACGCAGTATTTT. Its translation is CASNDGRGDTQYF. The full variable domain, rest sourced from reference TRBV19 and TRBJ2-3, is DGGITQSPKYLFRKEGQNVTLSCEQNLNHDAMYWYRQDPGQGLRLIYYSQIVNDFQKGDIAEGYSVSREKKESFPLTVTSAQKNPTAFYLCASNDGRGDTQYFGPGTRLTVL.